What follows describes a single T cell receptor beta chain. Its antigen is as yet unknown. The entry originates in a study of T cell responses to AZD1222 COVID-19 vaccine. Second-dose schedules of about 4 or about 12 weeks were combined. Repertoires were generated with immunoSEQ multiplex PCR, while TCRdb's copy carries only in-frame clones and drops some. The data show some 69,000 clones, 75% to 90% seen once. Study conclusions and caveats: Among spike-specific TCRs, nearly half reportedly target unmutated variant regions. Recipients of AZD1222 seropositive at baseline numbered only 5 or 6.

The CDR3 totals 15 residues. The germline V gene has CDR1 MNHEY and CDR2 SVGAGI. The V end was cut by 0 bases, the J end by 5 bases, with 13 bases between. This material consisted of peripheral blood, taken 28 days after the second AZD1222 dose. The genes are TRBV6-5 and TRBJ1-2; D call uncertain. The origin of this receptor is an adult who received the AZD1222 COVID-19 vaccine. The CDR3 bases are TGTGCCAGCAGTTACTCGAGCAGCCTCGGGTATGGCTACACCTTC. Translated: CASSYSSSLGYGYTF.